One and the same sample provided the 28 T cell receptor beta chains below, sequenced in a study of blood T cell repertoires in COVID-19. Assay used: immunoSEQ multiplex PCR; TCRdb lists only in-frame clones, some missing. The sample contains some 320,000 clones, approximately 91% of which appear only once. The sequenced sample consisted of PBMCs or T cells enriched from blood (not recorded which). The receptors stem from a woman in her thirties who had been exposed to COVID-19.

The chain uses TRBV23-1 and TRBJ1-2, with D possibly being TRBD1 (5 bases). TRBV23-1 is marked as an open reading frame, function uncertain. CDR3 size: 14 residues. Between the trimmed V and J ends, which lost 6 bases and 10 bases, there was a span of 21 bases. The CDR3 bases are TGCGCCAGCAGACGGACAAGGCCACCTTGGCACTACACCTTC. It yields the protein CASRRTRPPWHYTF.

This clone has more than one count but fewer than ten. The chain is built from TRBV7-9 and TRBJ2-3; a weak D match, TRBD2 (6 bases). CDR1 and CDR2 from the germline V gene are SEHNR and FQNEAQ (reference sequence). The CDR3 contains 16 residues. Trimming shortened V by 5 bases and J by 0 bases, and 15 bases separated the two germline ends. The DNA for the CDR3 is TGTGCCAGCAGCCCCCAAAGTGGGGGGAGCACAGATACGCAGTATTTT. The encoded protein is CASSPQSGGSTDTQYF.

The chain is built from TRBV15 and TRBJ1-4; possibly TRBD1 for D (6 bases). This CDR3 has 15 amino acids. CDR1 and CDR2 from the germline V gene are LNHNV and YYDKDF (reference sequence). V was trimmed by 0 bases and J by 4 bases, leaving 9 bases between them. The CDR3 region is CATSRDQGSNEKLFF. CDR3 sequence (DNA): TGTGCCACCAGCAGAGATCAGGGGAGTAATGAAAAACTGTTTTTT. The variable domain in full, with the rest retrieved from reference TRBV15 and TRBJ1-4, is DAMVIQNPRYQVTQFGKPVTLSCSQTLNHNVMYWYQQKSSQAPKLLFHYYDKDFNNEADTPDNFQSRRPNTSFCFLDIRSPGLGDTAMYLCATSRDQGSNEKLFFGSGTQLSVL.

The chain links TRBV7-2 to TRBJ2-3, with TRBD2 as a possible D gene (6 bases). Trimming took off 1 base at V and 6 bases at J, with 11 bases between the two ends. Looked up from germline, CDR1 is SGHTA and CDR2 is FQGNSA. This CDR3 region has 14 residues. CDR3 amino acids: CASSLGPGVDTQYF. CDR3 bases: TGTGCCAGCAGCTTAGGCCCGGGGGTGGATACGCAGTATTTT.

The V call is TRBV7-9, the J call TRBJ2-5; tentative D call: TRBD2 (6 bases). In germline, CDR1 is SEHNR, CDR2 FQNEAQ (reference sequence). The germline V and J ends were trimmed by 4 bases and 1 base, with 16 bases remaining between them. The CDR3 contains 16 residues. In DNA, the CDR3 is TGTGCCAGCAGCTCCTGGGAGGTCCCCTTCCAAGAGACCCAGTACTTC. The encoded protein is CASSSWEVPFQETQYF.

The chain uses TRBV5-8 and TRBJ2-3; 8 nucleotides line up with TRBD2. The CDR3 has 16 amino acids. J was trimmed by 0 bases and V by 4 bases; bases with no gene match: 7. CDR1 and CDR2 (germline): SGHTS, YDEGEE. CDR3 DNA: TGTGCCAGCAGCCCGGGCCGACTAGCGAGCACAGATACGCAGTATTTT. Residues: CASSPGRLASTDTQYF.

This rearrangement joins TRBV6-2 or TRBV6-3 to TRBJ1-2, with D possibly being TRBD1 (6 bases). Germline V lookup: CDR1 MNHEY, CDR2 SVGEGT. Trimming cost V 6 bases and J 4 bases, with 12 bases left between them. This CDR3 is built from 13 residues. The CDR3 DNA reads TGTGCCAGCAGCGAGACAGGTGTCTATGGCTACACCTTC. It codes for CASSETGVYGYTF.

The chain has TRBV18 and TRBJ1-5; the match to TRBD1 covers 7 bases. V dropped 6 bases and J dropped 5; count of bases not matched to a gene: 4. The CDR3 has 13 amino acids. Germline V gene data show CDR1 as KGHSH and CDR2 as LQKENI. The CDR3 DNA is TGTGCCAGCTCCCTCGACAGGGATCAGCCCCAGCATTTT. This translates into CASSLDRDQPQHF. The full variable domain, with the rest looked up from reference TRBV18 and TRBJ1-5, is NAGVMQNPRHLVRRRGQEARLRCSPMKGHSHVYWYRQLPEEGLKFMVYLQKENIIDESGMPKERFSAEFPKEGPSILRIQQVVRGDSAAYFCASSLDRDQPQHFGDGTRLSIL.

For the CDR3, the DNA is TGTGCCAGCAGTCGCCTGAAGAGCTCCTACGAGCAGTACTTC. The encoded protein is CASSRLKSSYEQYF. This chain uses TRBV6-5 with TRBJ2-7; D gene unclear. Germline V lookup: CDR1 MNHEY, CDR2 SVGAGI. The CDR3 is 14 residues long. V was shortened by 5 bases and J by 0 bases, with 11 bases between the two germline ends.

This chain links TRBV7-9 with TRBJ1-1, with D uncertain. This CDR3 is built from 12 residues. Germline CDR1 reads SEHNR; CDR2 reads FQNEAQ (reference sequence). Trimming stripped 4 bases from V and 1 base from J, with 4 bases between. CDR3 loop: CASSYRNTEAFF. The CDR3 DNA sequence: TGTGCCAGCAGCTACAGGAACACTGAAGCTTTCTTT.

This rearrangement joins TRBV28 to TRBJ2-3; 8 nucleotides match TRBD1. Germline values: CDR1 MDHEN, CDR2 SYDVKM. The CDR3 loop spans 16 amino acids. The junction had 3 bases not matched to a gene; V was cut back by 1 base and J by 0 bases. Here the CDR3 reads CASSLYGTGSTDTQYF. CDR3 nucleotides: TGTGCCAGCAGTTTATACGGGACAGGAAGCACAGATACGCAGTATTTT.

The rearrangement uses TRBV3-1 (or the pseudogene TRBV3-2) and TRBJ2-3; 11 bases match TRBD2. With V trimmed by 4 bases and J by 2 bases, 14 bases remained unmatched. Germline V gene lookup returns CDR1 LGHDT and CDR2 YNNKEL (reference sequence). This CDR3 is built from 19 residues. The CDR3 region has the DNA TGTGCCAGCAGCCCCTTCCACCCTAGCGGGAGGTTTGTCACAGATACGCAGTATTTT. This encodes CASSPFHPSGRFVTDTQYF.

The chain carries TRBV7-9 and TRBJ1-1, with 7 bases aligning to TRBD1. Germline V CDR1 and CDR2: SEHNR, FQNEAQ (reference sequence). This CDR3 is built from 12 residues. J lost 5 bases, V lost 5 bases, and 2 bases had no gene match. This CDR3 is CASSPGGTEAFF. As DNA, the CDR3 is TGTGCCAGCAGCCCAGGGGGGACTGAAGCTTTCTTT.

This clone was found once. The chain is built from TRBV30 and TRBJ1-2; D remains unclear. The V gene's germline CDR1 is GTSNPN and CDR2 SVGIG (reference sequence). The length of the CDR3 is 14 residues. The V and J ends lost 1 base and 1 base respectively, with 10 bases between them. The CDR3 coding sequence is TGTGCCTGGAGTGGGGCAGGCGATAACTATGGCTACACCTTC. It translates to CAWSGAGDNYGYTF.

The chain uses TRBV19 and TRBJ2-1; 9 positions match TRBD1. With V trimmed by 1 base and J by 1 base, 5 bases remained unmatched. The CDR3 runs 17 residues. CDR1 LNHDA and CDR2 SQIVND come from the germline V gene (reference sequence). The CDR3 nucleotides are TGTGCCAGTAGTATAGTGGGGACAGGGCGATCCTACAATGAGCAGTTCTTC. It is translated as CASSIVGTGRSYNEQFF.

V usage is TRBV5-3 and J usage is TRBJ2-7; TRBD2 matches at 8 bases. TRBV5-3 is assigned to the ORF class and has an uncertain function. Trimming cost V 4 bases and J 6 bases; bases outside gene matches: 6. The CDR3 runs 13 residues. The CDR3 region has the DNA TGTGCCAGAAGCGAGGGACTAGATCCCGAGCAGTACTTC. Translating it yields CARSEGLDPEQYF.

This chain connects TRBV5-1 to TRBJ1-5; TRBD1 matches 9 bases. Germline-derived CDR1 and CDR2 are SGHRS and YFSETQ. The CDR3 extends over 16 amino acids. The V segment lost 0 bases and the J segment 1 base; nucleotides outside the gene matches: 2. CDR3 in DNA: TGCGCCAGCAGCTTGGCTGGGACAGGGAGCAATCAGCCCCAGCATTTT. Translated: CASSLAGTGSNQPQHF.

This chain links TRBV7-3 with TRBJ2-3, with TRBD1 as a possible D gene (5 bases). CDR3 length: 15 residues. Germline CDR1 and CDR2: SGHTA and FQGTGA. Trimming removed 5 bases from V and 2 bases from J, with 14 bases in between. This chain's CDR3 is CASSLQGLNTDTQYF. CDR3 nucleotide sequence: TGTGCCAGCAGCCTGCAGGGATTGAACACAGATACGCAGTATTTT.

The V and J genes are TRBV4-2 and TRBJ2-2, with 14 bases matching TRBD2. Per the germline V gene, CDR1 is LGHNA and CDR2 is YNFKEQ. The V and J ends lost 4 bases and 5 bases, in that order; junction bases with no gene match: 9. This CDR3 is built from 18 residues. The CDR3 protein is CASSPGTSGGHKTGELFF. The CDR3 nucleotides read TGTGCCAGCAGCCCCGGGACTAGCGGGGGCCACAAGACCGGGGAGCTGTTTTTT.

The chain couples TRBV18 to TRBJ2-7, with 7 bases fitting TRBD1. V trimming: 3 bases; J trimming: 1 base; junction bases outside the gene matches: 9. Germline loops: CDR1 KGHSH, CDR2 LQKENI. This CDR3 has 16 residues. In DNA form, the CDR3 reads TGTGCCAGCTCACCGTTTCGGGACAGCATTTCCTACGAGCAGTACTTC. Translation gives CASSPFRDSISYEQYF.

This clone was picked up one time. The chain recombines TRBV6-5 with TRBJ1-6; 11 bases fit TRBD1. With V trimmed by 4 bases and J by 7 bases, 3 bases remained unmatched. This CDR3 has 15 residues. In germline, CDR1 is MNHEY, CDR2 SVGAGI. The CDR3 is CASSFRTGGNSPLHF. In DNA form, the CDR3 reads TGTGCCAGCAGTTTTCGGACAGGGGGCAATTCACCCCTCCACTTT.

This clone has a handful of counts. V gene TRBV6-5 combines with J gene TRBJ1-1, with 7 bases fitting TRBD1. Germline-derived CDR1 and CDR2 are MNHEY and SVGAGI. Unmatched junction bases numbered 18, after V lost 6 bases and J lost 11 bases. This CDR3 is 15 amino acids long. CDR3 DNA: TGTGCCAGCAGACGGAGACAGGGTACGGGTTTTGTGGCTTTCTTT. This sequence encodes CASRRRQGTGFVAFF.

This chain uses TRBV5-1 with TRBJ1-2, with a weak D call TRBD1 (6 bases). CDR3 size: 17 residues. From germline, CDR1 is SGHRS and CDR2 YFSETQ. Trimming took 0 bases from V and 1 from J, leaving 16 bases between them. This CDR3 is CASSLELTGPLNYGYTF. CDR3 DNA: TGCGCCAGCAGCTTGGAACTAACAGGGCCCCTTAACTATGGCTACACCTTC.

The rearrangement uses TRBV10-3 and TRBJ1-6; D possibly corresponds to TRBD1 (6 bases). Germline V gene data show CDR1 as ENHRY and CDR2 as SYGVKD. Trimming left V 7 bases short and J 7 bases short, with 14 bases between. CDR3 length equals 14 residues. The CDR3 here is CAIKNRAFNSPLHF. The CDR3 region has the DNA TGTGCCATCAAAAACAGGGCCTTCAATTCACCCCTCCACTTT.

The V gene is TRBV30, the J gene TRBJ2-3; 9 bases are shared with TRBD1. Germline V gives CDR1 GTSNPN, CDR2 SVGIG (reference sequence). The trim removed 5 bases at V and 4 bases at J, leaving 4 bases unmatched. This CDR3 contains 13 residues. CDR3 residues: CAWAGQGPDTQYF. The CDR3 nucleotides are TGTGCCTGGGCCGGACAGGGGCCAGATACGCAGTATTTT.

The J gene is TRBJ1-1, the V gene TRBV19, with 8 bases identical to TRBD1. Germline CDR1 LNHDA, CDR2 SQIVND (reference sequence). This CDR3 contains 16 residues. V was clipped by 6 bases and J by 0 bases; unmatched bases: 9. Here the CDR3 reads CASSSRQGLMNTEAFF. The CDR3 DNA sequence: TGTGCCAGTAGCTCTCGACAGGGGTTGATGAACACTGAAGCTTTCTTT.

The chain combines TRBV5-5 with TRBJ1-1; 8 bases are shared with TRBD1. The CDR3 totals 14 residues. Germline loops: CDR1 SGHKS, CDR2 YYEKEE (reference sequence). J lost 6 bases, V lost 4 bases, and 8 bases had no gene match. CDR3 bases: TGTGCCAGCAGCCGAACGGGACAGGCTCCTGAAGCTTTCTTT. Translating it yields CASSRTGQAPEAFF.

This chain uses TRBV15 with TRBJ1-5, with 7 bases identical to TRBD1. From germline, CDR1 is LNHNV and CDR2 YYDKDF (reference sequence). Trimming at V came to 4 bases and at J to 6 bases, leaving 12 bases not matched to a gene. The CDR3 is 16 amino acids. The CDR3 bases are TGTGCCACCAGCATCCGGGACAGTCCACCCCCTCAGCCCCAGCATTTT. Its translation: CATSIRDSPPPQPQHF.